These 16 T cell receptor beta chains came from one sample sequenced in a study of graft-versus-host responses after intestinal transplantation. Produced via immunoSEQ multiplex PCR; TCRdb's table is partial and in-frame only. The profile shows some 48,000 clones, 95% of them singletons. Their recognized antigens are unknown. This specimen consisted of unstimulated CD8+ T cells sorted from spleen or lymph node cells, obtained before transplant. The receptors here all came from a human donor who was the organ donor for an intestinal transplant.

The V and J genes are TRBV19 and TRBJ1-3, with 9 bases aligning to TRBD1. V dropped 5 bases and J dropped 0; count of bases not matched to a gene: 2. Germline lookup yields CDR1 LNHDA and CDR2 SQIVND (reference sequence). The CDR3 runs to 15 residues. CDR3 in DNA: TGTGCCAGTAGTCCGGGACAGGGCTCTGGAAACACCATATATTTT. Its protein product is CASSPGQGSGNTIYF. The full variable domain, in which reference TRBV19 and TRBJ1-3 provide the parts outside the CDR3, is DGGITQSPKYLFRKEGQNVTLSCEQNLNHDAMYWYRQDPGQGLRLIYYSQIVNDFQKGDIAEGYSVSREKKESFPLTVTSAQKNPTAFYLCASSPGQGSGNTIYFGEGSWLTVV.

The chain uses TRBV5-1 and TRBJ1-3; tentatively, D is TRBD1 (5 bases). The CDR3 has 16 amino acids. V gave up 2 bases and J gave up 0 bases, with 12 bases separating them. Germline-derived CDR1 and CDR2 are SGHRS and YFSETQ. The CDR3 spells CASSFRDSSSGNTIYF. CDR3 in DNA: TGCGCCAGCAGCTTCCGGGACTCGAGCTCTGGAAACACCATATATTTT.

The chain uses TRBV7-9 and TRBJ2-3, with D possibly being TRBD2 (6 bases). Germline assignment: CDR1 SEHNR and CDR2 FQNEAQ (reference sequence). The CDR3 has 15 amino acids. V lost 4 bases, J lost 0 bases, and 11 bases lay in between. In DNA, the CDR3 is TGTGCCAGCAGCTCAGCTAGCGCTAGCACAGATACGCAGTATTTT. This gives the protein CASSSASASTDTQYF. The full variable domain, its missing parts supplied by reference TRBV7-9 and TRBJ2-3, is DTGVSQNPRHKITKRGQNVTFRCDPISEHNRLYWYRQTLGQGPEFLTYFQNEAQLEKSRLLSDRFSAERPKGSFSTLEIQRTEQGDSAMYLCASSSASASTDTQYFGPGTRLTVL.

The rearrangement uses TRBV15 and TRBJ2-1; D remains ambiguous. The V end lost 8 bases, the J end lost 2 bases, and 4 bases lay between the germline ends. CDR3 size: 11 residues. Germline V gene lookup returns CDR1 LNHNV and CDR2 YYDKDF (reference sequence). The CDR3 is CATGAYNEQFF. CDR3 nucleotides: TGTGCCACCGGGGCCTACAATGAGCAGTTCTTC.

The V and J genes are TRBV25-1 and TRBJ1-4, with TRBD1 matching over 9 bases. Looked up from germline, CDR1 is MGHDK and CDR2 is SYGVNS. This CDR3 spans 15 amino acids. The trim removed 4 bases at V and 8 bases at J, leaving 8 bases unmatched. The CDR3 sequence: CASSGRQGEGEKLFF. CDR3 nucleotide sequence: TGTGCCAGCAGTGGTCGACAGGGGGAAGGAGAAAAACTGTTTTTT.

This clone was counted once. CDR3 region: CASNYKDRESRELFF. The CDR3 DNA follows: TGTGCCAGCAATTACAAGGACAGGGAGTCCCGGGAGCTGTTTTTT. The rearrangement links TRBV2 to TRBJ2-2; 8 bases are a match to TRBD1. Germline lookup yields CDR1 SNHLY and CDR2 FYNNEI. The CDR3 contains 15 residues. V was clipped by 7 bases and J by 9 bases; unmatched bases: 13.

The V gene is TRBV7-9, the J gene TRBJ2-5; either TRBD1 or TRBD2 may fit D (6 bases each). Looked up from germline, CDR1 is SEHNR and CDR2 is FQNEAQ (reference sequence). V shed 6 bases and J shed 1 base, with 12 bases lying between them. The CDR3 contains 14 residues. The CDR3 reads CASRLPGAQETQYF. The CDR3 bases are TGTGCCAGCAGGTTGCCGGGGGCCCAAGAGACCCAGTACTTC.

V gene TRBV27 combines with J gene TRBJ2-6; D remains ambiguous. This CDR3 spans 13 amino acids. CDR1 is MNHEY and CDR2 is SMNVEV in the germline V gene (reference sequence). Trimming cost V 3 bases and J 0 bases, with 0 bases left between them. The CDR3 spells CASSFSGANVLTF. For the CDR3, the DNA is TGTGCCAGCAGTTTCTCTGGGGCCAACGTCCTGACTTTC.

V and J are TRBV7-2 and TRBJ2-3; no clear D gene. The CDR3 is made up of 15 amino acids. Germline lookup yields CDR1 SGHTA and CDR2 FQGNSA. V was clipped by 0 bases and J by 3 bases, with 10 bases between them. CDR3 residues: CASSLAWTMTDTQYF. Written as DNA, the CDR3 is TGTGCCAGCAGCTTAGCCTGGACGATGACAGATACGCAGTATTTT. The full variable domain, completed using reference TRBV7-2 and TRBJ2-3, is GAGVSQSPSNKVTEKGKDVELRCDPISGHTALYWYRQSLGQGLEFLIYFQGNSAPDKSGLPSDRFSAERTGGSVSTLTIQRTQQEDSAVYLCASSLAWTMTDTQYFGPGTRLTVL.

The chain employs TRBV5-4 and TRBJ1-1, with D hard to call. The CDR3 is 13 residues long. In germline, CDR1 is SGHNT, CDR2 YYREEE (reference sequence). V was clipped by 4 bases and J by 2 bases, with 9 bases between them. This CDR3 is CASSTTTNTEAFF. Here the CDR3 DNA reads TGTGCCAGCAGCACAACGACCAACACTGAAGCTTTCTTT.

This clone was recorded once. The CDR3 region has the DNA TGCGCCAGCAGCCGAGACACTGACGATACGCAGTATTTT. Protein sequence: CASSRDTDDTQYF. The chain combines TRBV4-1 with TRBJ2-3; no definite D call. Deletions cut 4 bases from V and 6 bases from J, with 11 bases between. This CDR3 is built from 13 residues. Germline-derived CDR1 and CDR2 are MGHRA and YSYEKL.

About this clone: An end of the junction differs from the germline gene, which may be a read error. V is TRBV11-2 and J is TRBJ1-5; D gene uncertain. This CDR3 is built from 15 residues. The germline V gene encodes CDR1 SGHAT and CDR2 FQNNGV. Here the CDR3 reads CASNLDQGIHQPQHF. In nucleotides, the CDR3 is TGTGCCAGCAACTTAGATCAAGGGATTCATCAGCCCCAGCATTTT.

The V call is TRBV28, the J call TRBJ2-2, with D unresolved. Germline lookup yields CDR1 MDHEN and CDR2 SYDVKM. This CDR3 region has 12 residues. Trimming cost V 1 base and J 7 bases, with 4 bases left between them. The CDR3, as DNA: TGTGCCAGCAGTTTATTCGGCGGGGAGCTGTTTTTT. Translated: CASSLFGGELFF.

The chain has TRBV4-1 and TRBJ1-1, with D hard to call. Trimming shortened V by 1 base and J by 4 bases, and 19 bases separated the two germline ends. Germline values: CDR1 MGHRA, CDR2 YSYEKL. The CDR3 has 17 residues. CDR3 bases: TGCGCCAGCAGCCAAGTTCGCCCCAACGAGGGCTTCACTGAAGCTTTCTTT. It specifies CASSQVRPNEGFTEAFF.

The chain links TRBV7-6 to TRBJ1-1; D not resolved. CDR1 is SGHVS and CDR2 is FNYEAQ in the germline V gene. The CDR3 is made up of 14 amino acids. The V and J ends lost 5 bases and 0 bases respectively, with 10 bases between them. This CDR3 reads CASSPGKMNTEAFF. The CDR3 nucleotides are TGTGCCAGCAGCCCCGGGAAAATGAACACTGAAGCTTTCTTT.

The rearrangement links TRBV5-8 to TRBJ1-4, with a possible D match to TRBD1 (5 bases). Germline assignment: CDR1 SGHTS and CDR2 YDEGEE. CDR3 length: 16 residues. V shed 3 bases and J shed 0 bases, with 12 bases lying between them. The CDR3 reads CASSSISTATNEKLFF. The CDR3 DNA reads TGTGCCAGCAGCTCCATCTCGACAGCAACTAATGAAAAACTGTTTTTT.